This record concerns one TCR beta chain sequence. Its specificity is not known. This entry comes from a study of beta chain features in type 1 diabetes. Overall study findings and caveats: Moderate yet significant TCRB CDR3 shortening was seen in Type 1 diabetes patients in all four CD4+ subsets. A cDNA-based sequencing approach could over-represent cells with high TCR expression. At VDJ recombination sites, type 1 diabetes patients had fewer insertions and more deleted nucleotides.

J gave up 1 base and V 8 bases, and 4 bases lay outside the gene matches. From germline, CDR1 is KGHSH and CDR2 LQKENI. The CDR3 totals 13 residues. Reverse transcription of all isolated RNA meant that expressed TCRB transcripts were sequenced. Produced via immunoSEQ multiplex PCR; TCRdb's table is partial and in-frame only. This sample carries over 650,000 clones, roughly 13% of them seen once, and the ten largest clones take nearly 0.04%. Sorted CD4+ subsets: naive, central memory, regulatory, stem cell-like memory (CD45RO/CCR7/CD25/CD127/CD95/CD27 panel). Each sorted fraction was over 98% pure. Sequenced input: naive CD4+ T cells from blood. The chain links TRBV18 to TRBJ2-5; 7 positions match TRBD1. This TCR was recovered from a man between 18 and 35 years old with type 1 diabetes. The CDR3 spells CASLDRVQETQYF. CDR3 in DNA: TGTGCCAGCCTTGACAGGGTCCAAGAGACCCAGTACTTC.